These 26 T cell receptor beta chains share one sample of origin, sequenced in a study of OX40 agonist ivuxolimab in advanced cancers. The assay was immunoSEQ multiplex PCR, and TCRdb's table has in-frame clones only and misses some. The data hold around 92,000 clones, with approximately 80% observed a single time. The sample in question was CD4+ or CD8+ T cells sorted from blood, obtained in a trial of the OX40 agonist ivuxolimab. These receptors were taken from an adult with an advanced solid tumor such as melanoma, head and neck, liver or kidney cancer.

Here the CDR3 DNA reads TGTGCCAGCAGTGATGACAGGGGAGGAAATCAGCCCCAGCATTTT. It translates to CASSDDRGGNQPQHF. The chain recombines TRBV6-1 with TRBJ1-5; 8 bases are a match to TRBD1. The V gene end was trimmed by 3 bases and the J gene end by 4 bases; junction bases not matched to a gene: 5. The CDR3 runs 15 residues. Germline loops: CDR1 MNHNS, CDR2 SASEGT.

V gene TRBV28 combines with J gene TRBJ2-3, with D possibly being TRBD2 (5 bases). The CDR3 extends over 17 amino acids. In germline, CDR1 is MDHEN, CDR2 SYDVKM. The germline V and J ends were trimmed by 5 bases and 4 bases, with 22 bases remaining between them. The CDR3 DNA sequence: TGTGCCAGCAGTCCAATAAAGGACTCCCGTGTCCCAGATACGCAGTATTTT. Encoded protein: CASSPIKDSRVPDTQYF.

The V gene is TRBV11-3, the J gene TRBJ1-1; no definite D call. Between the trimmed V and J ends, which lost 1 base and 1 base, there was a span of 7 bases. Germline CDR1 SGHNT, CDR2 YENEEA. CDR3 length equals 14 residues. DNA for the CDR3: TGTGCCAGCAGCTTAGTAGGAGGGAACACTGAAGCTTTCTTT. Translating gives CASSLVGGNTEAFF. The entire variable domain, with the rest obtained from reference TRBV11-3 and TRBJ1-1, is as follows: EAGVVQSPRYKIIEKKQPVAFWCNPISGHNTLYWYLQNLGQGPELLIRYENEEAVDDSQLPKDRFSAERLKGVDSTLKIQPAELGDSAVYLCASSLVGGNTEAFFGQGTRLTVV.

J is TRBJ1-1 and V is TRBV14; TRBD1 might be the D (6 bases). Trimming shortened V by 3 bases and J by 0 bases, and 17 bases separated the two germline ends. The CDR3 contains 17 residues. Germline-derived CDR1 and CDR2 are SGHDN and FVKESK. The chain's CDR3 is CASSHISSGTLNTEAFF. The CDR3 DNA is TGTGCCAGCAGCCATATATCAAGCGGGACACTGAACACTGAAGCTTTCTTT.

This clone was detected only a few times. The rearrangement links TRBV28 to TRBJ1-5; D is ambiguous. CDR3 length: 12 residues. Looked up from germline, CDR1 is MDHEN and CDR2 is SYDVKM. V dropped 10 bases and J dropped 0 bases, with 7 bases sitting between them. The CDR3 protein is CATLSSNQPQHF. The CDR3 DNA sequence: TGTGCCACCTTATCTAGCAATCAGCCCCAGCATTTT.

The chain is built from TRBV11-2 and TRBJ1-1; D is uncertain. With 1 base removed from V and 6 bases from J, the gap between germline ends came to 12 bases. CDR1 and CDR2 (germline): SGHAT, FQNNGV. The CDR3 has 14 amino acids. CDR3: CASSLGVSISEAFF. Written as DNA, the CDR3 is TGTGCCAGCAGCTTAGGGGTCAGCATTTCTGAAGCTTTCTTT.

The CDR3: CASSLGVPGAIDTQYF. The CDR3 DNA reads as TGTGCCAGCAGCTTAGGGGTACCGGGGGCTATAGATACGCAGTATTTT. The chain is built from TRBV11-2 and TRBJ2-3; D tentatively reads TRBD1 or TRBD2 (6 bases each). From germline, CDR1 is SGHAT and CDR2 FQNNGV. The CDR3 runs 16 residues. Trimming left V 1 base short and J 5 bases short, with 16 bases between.

J is TRBJ1-2 and V is TRBV11-2, with D maybe TRBD1 (5 bases). The V gene's germline CDR1 is SGHAT and CDR2 FQNNGV. Trimming shortened V by 4 bases and J by 4 bases, and 10 bases separated the two germline ends. The CDR3 length is 13 residues. CDR3 bases: TGTGCCAGCAGCTCATCAGGGAGCTATGGCTACACCTTC. Amino acids: CASSSSGSYGYTF.

The rearrangement joins TRBV5-8 to TRBJ1-5; 9 positions match TRBD1. V lost 4 bases and J lost 4; bases outside the gene matches: 9. The CDR3 length is 16 residues. CDR1 and CDR2 (germline): SGHTS, YDEGEE. The CDR3 protein is CASSTFEGTGNQPQHF. The CDR3 bases are TGTGCCAGCAGCACCTTCGAGGGGACAGGGAATCAGCCCCAGCATTTT.

The genes are TRBV28 and TRBJ1-1; D might be TRBD1 (5 bases). The CDR3 loop spans 14 amino acids. The germline CDR1 and CDR2 sequences are MDHEN and SYDVKM. Between the trimmed V and J ends, which lost 4 bases and 0 bases, there was a span of 9 bases. DNA of the CDR3: TGTGCCAGCAGTTCCGGGGGAATGAACACTGAAGCTTTCTTT. Protein: CASSSGGMNTEAFF.

The chain carries TRBV5-5 and TRBJ1-1; D gene ambiguous. Trimming cost V 5 bases and J 3 bases, with 11 bases left between them. Germline-derived CDR1 and CDR2 are SGHKS and YYEKEE (reference sequence). This CDR3 spans 13 amino acids. Written as DNA, the CDR3 is TGTGCCAGCAGGCCTGGCGAATACACTGAAGCTTTCTTT. Translation: CASRPGEYTEAFF.

V usage is TRBV5-1 and J usage is TRBJ2-3; maybe TRBD2 (5 bases). Between the trimmed V and J ends, which lost 0 bases and 1 base, there was a span of 9 bases. Germline loops: CDR1 SGHRS, CDR2 YFSETQ. The CDR3 spans 15 residues. CDR3 residues: CASSLAAGGTDTQYF. CDR3 nucleotides: TGCGCCAGCAGCTTGGCGGCGGGCGGCACAGATACGCAGTATTTT.

The gene calls are TRBV6-7 and TRBJ2-7; D may be TRBD1 (6 bases). TRBV6-7 is placed among ORFs of uncertain function. V gave up 2 bases and J gave up 2 bases, with 13 bases separating them. There are 15 residues in the CDR3. The DNA of the CDR3 is TGTGCCAGCAGTTACAGACAGGTGAGTCCCTACGAGCAGTACGTC. It translates to CASSYRQVSPYEQYV.

The chain employs TRBV18 and TRBJ1-1; D uncertain. The CDR3 is 15 amino acids. Germline assignment: CDR1 KGHSH and CDR2 LQKENI. V lost 2 bases and J 4 bases, leaving 14 bases between the germline ends. Here the CDR3 reads CASSPISGSGTEAFF. Written as DNA, the CDR3 is TGTGCCAGCTCACCAATATCGGGGTCGGGCACTGAAGCTTTCTTT.

V is TRBV2 and J is TRBJ1-4; 8 bases are shared with TRBD1. The V gene end was trimmed by 2 bases and the J gene end by 6 bases; junction bases not matched to a gene: 8. The CDR3 runs to 16 residues. Germline lookup yields CDR1 SNHLY and CDR2 FYNNEI. The CDR3 DNA is TGTGCCAGCAGTGAACACGACAGGGGATGGGATGAAAAACTGTTTTTT. Amino acid sequence: CASSEHDRGWDEKLFF.

This clone was seen a few times. This chain joins TRBV7-2 and TRBJ1-4; 11 bases are shared with TRBD1. Per germline, CDR1 SGHTA and CDR2 FQGNSA. The CDR3 contains 15 residues. Losses at the gene ends were 6 bases for V and 10 bases for J; bases not matched to a gene: 10. The CDR3 reads CASSSWPGTGGKLFF. The DNA for the CDR3 is TGTGCCAGCAGTTCCTGGCCCGGGACAGGGGGAAAACTGTTTTTT.

J is TRBJ2-7 and V is TRBV5-6; 9 nucleotides match TRBD1. The V gene end was trimmed by 1 base and the J gene end by 7 bases; junction bases not matched to a gene: 6. This CDR3 has 14 amino acids. CDR1 is SGHDT and CDR2 is YYEEEE in the germline V gene. In nucleotides, the CDR3 is TGTGCCAGCAGCTTGACAGGGACAGGGAGTGAGCAGTACGTC. It yields the protein CASSLTGTGSEQYV.

The chain recombines TRBV5-1 with TRBJ1-3, with a possible D match to TRBD1 (5 bases). Trimming stripped 7 bases from V and 0 bases from J, with 11 bases between. The germline gives CDR1 SGHRS, CDR2 YFSETQ. The CDR3 spans 14 residues. The CDR3 nucleotides are TGCGCCAGCCGTGACAGTCTCTCTGGAAACACCATATATTTT. Translated, it gives CASRDSLSGNTIYF. The full variable domain, in which reference TRBV5-1 and TRBJ1-3 provide the parts outside the CDR3, is KAGVTQTPRYLIKTRGQQVTLSCSPISGHRSVSWYQQTPGQGLQFLFEYFSETQRNKGNFPGRFSGRQFSNSRSEMNVSTLELGDSALYLCASRDSLSGNTIYFGEGSWLTVV.

The chain has TRBV7-8 and TRBJ1-3; no clear D. Trimming cost V 1 base and J 0 bases, with 10 bases left between them. This CDR3 is built from 16 residues. Germline lookup yields CDR1 SGHVS and CDR2 FQNEAQ. CDR3 nucleotide sequence: TGTGCCAGCAGCTTAGATATTCCTAGCTCTGGAAACACCATATATTTT. Translation gives CASSLDIPSSGNTIYF.

This chain connects TRBV28 to TRBJ1-5; D ambiguous. Per the germline V gene, CDR1 is MDHEN and CDR2 is SYDVKM. The length of the CDR3 is 11 residues. V dropped 8 bases and J dropped 5 bases, with 7 bases sitting between them. The CDR3, as DNA: TGTGCCAGCGGTCAACATCAGCCCCAGCATTTT. Amino acid sequence: CASGQHQPQHF.

Only one count was recorded for this clone. This chain joins TRBV18 and TRBJ2-3, with a tentative D call TRBD2 (5 bases). The CDR3 is made up of 14 amino acids. Germline V gives CDR1 KGHSH, CDR2 LQKENI. Trimming left V 5 bases short and J 1 base short, with 10 bases between. CDR3 loop: CASSIDSGTDTQYF. The CDR3 coding sequence is TGTGCCAGCTCAATCGATAGCGGCACAGATACGCAGTATTTT.

The chain is built from TRBV21-1 and TRBJ1-1; the table gives TRBD1 as D, unverified against the DNA. TRBV21-1 counts as a pseudogene. The CDR3 sequence is 16 residues long. CDR3 DNA sequence: TGTGCCAGCAGCAAAGCTCCTGGACAGGGGCGGACTGAAGCTTTCTTT. This encodes CASSKAPGQGRTEAFF.

The genes are TRBV11-2 and TRBJ1-5; D gene unclear. CDR1 SGHAT and CDR2 FQNNGV come from the germline V gene. The CDR3 is 16 residues long. Trimming took 4 bases from V and 2 from J, leaving 15 bases between them. CDR3: CASSSRSGRGNQPQHF. CDR3 DNA sequence: TGTGCCAGCAGCTCTCGATCTGGACGGGGCAATCAGCCCCAGCATTTT.

This rearrangement joins TRBV18 to TRBJ2-1; D perhaps matches TRBD1 (6 bases). CDR3 size: 13 residues. Trimming pared 3 bases from V and 6 bases from J, leaving 9 bases between. The V gene's germline CDR1 is KGHSH and CDR2 LQKENI. The CDR3, as DNA: TGTGCCAGCTCACCGGACAGAATCAATGAGCAGTTCTTC. Its translation is CASSPDRINEQFF. Full variable domain (rest looked up from reference TRBV18 and TRBJ2-1): NAGVMQNPRHLVRRRGQEARLRCSPMKGHSHVYWYRQLPEEGLKFMVYLQKENIIDESGMPKERFSAEFPKEGPSILRIQQVVRGDSAAYFCASSPDRINEQFFGPGTRLTVL.

The chain combines TRBV5-6 with TRBJ2-3; D unclear. V shed 1 base and J shed 1 base, with 7 bases lying between them. CDR1 is SGHDT, CDR2 YYEEEE, per germline. This CDR3 spans 14 amino acids. CDR3 in amino acids: CASSLRLRTDTQYF. DNA for the CDR3: TGTGCCAGCAGCTTGAGGCTACGCACAGATACGCAGTATTTT.

Here the CDR3 reads CAISESTGKSDTQYF. The DNA for the CDR3 is TGTGCCATCAGTGAGTCTACAGGGAAGTCAGATACGCAGTATTTT. The V call is TRBV10-3, the J call TRBJ2-3, with D possibly matching TRBD1 (6 bases). Germline loops: CDR1 ENHRY, CDR2 SYGVKD. The CDR3 loop spans 15 amino acids. The germline V and J ends were trimmed by 0 bases and 4 bases, with 11 bases remaining between them.